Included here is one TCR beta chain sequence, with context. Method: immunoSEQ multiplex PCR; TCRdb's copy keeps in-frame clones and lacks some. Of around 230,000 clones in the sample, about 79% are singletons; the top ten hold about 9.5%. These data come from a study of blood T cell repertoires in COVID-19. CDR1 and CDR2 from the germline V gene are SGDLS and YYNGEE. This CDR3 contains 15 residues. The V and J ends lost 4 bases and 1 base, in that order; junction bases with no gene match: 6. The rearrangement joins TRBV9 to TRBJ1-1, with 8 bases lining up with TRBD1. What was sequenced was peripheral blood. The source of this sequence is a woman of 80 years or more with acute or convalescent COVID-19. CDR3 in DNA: TGTGCCAGCAGCTTCCCACAGGGGGGGAACACTGAAGCTTTCTTT. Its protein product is CASSFPQGGNTEAFF.